This T cell receptor beta chain emerged from a study of T cell repertoires in cytomegalovirus infection. Overall study context: Carrying CMV and the relevant HLA type showed in public TCR beta signatures.

This clonotype was counted ten times or more. What it binds is unknown. CDR1 and CDR2 from the germline V gene are SGHTA and FQGNSA. The CDR3 runs to 14 residues. Trimming stripped 1 base from V and 5 bases from J, with 12 bases between. TCRdb reanalysed the reads using MiXCR and keeps one entry per CDR3 protein. In the table there are 70,000 to 75,000 distinct CDR3 sequences, over 3.5% of which are singletons. Study results and limitations: CMV carriers having the relevant HLA were flagged by cumulative public TCR beta family frequency.

The V and J genes are TRBV7-2 and TRBJ2-7; D perhaps matches TRBD1 (6 bases). Input material: PBMCs. The TCR was taken from a human donor in good health (CMV status not recorded). Some clones in this sample may be carry-over from other donors' samples. CDR3 sequence (DNA): TGTGCCAGCAGCTTAGACAGGGTCACCCACGAGCAGTACTTC. Amino acid sequence: CASSLDRVTHEQYF.